Following are 13 T cell receptor beta chains from one sample sequenced in a study of lymphopenia after photon versus proton radiotherapy. Clones were read by immunoSEQ multiplex PCR, and TCRdb kept only the in-frame ones, dropping some. The data contain 50,000 to 60,000 clones, more than 90% of them singletons. The sample was peripheral blood, taken from a patient treated with photon-based radiotherapy. These receptors all stem from a woman aged 40 to 50 with cholangiocarcinoma.

The genes are TRBV18 and TRBJ2-3; D remains ambiguous. Germline V gene data show CDR1 as KGHSH and CDR2 as LQKENI. The CDR3 has 12 residues. Trimming took 6 bases from V and 0 from J, leaving 4 bases between them. CDR3 bases: TGTGCCAGCTCCTTCAGCACAGATACGCAGTATTTT. The encoded protein is CASSFSTDTQYF.

The V call is TRBV9, the J call TRBJ2-7; a possible D gene is TRBD2 (6 bases). The CDR3 is 13 residues long. Trimming took off 3 bases at V and 0 bases at J, with 7 bases between the two ends. Germline V gives CDR1 SGDLS, CDR2 YYNGEE. CDR3 residues: CASSGTNSYEQYF. In DNA form, the CDR3 reads TGTGCCAGCAGCGGGACTAACTCCTACGAGCAGTACTTC.

The rearrangement joins TRBV7-9 to TRBJ1-1, with no clear D. V gave up 5 bases and J gave up 4 bases, with 20 bases separating them. CDR1 is SEHNR and CDR2 is FQNEAQ in the germline V gene (reference sequence). The CDR3 has 16 residues. This CDR3 reads CASSIAGSSSATEAFF. CDR3 DNA sequence: TGTGCCAGCAGCATCGCCGGGTCATCGAGCGCCACTGAAGCTTTCTTT.

The chain carries TRBV28 and TRBJ1-2, with 9 bases aligning to TRBD1. The length of the CDR3 is 17 residues. V trimming: 5 bases; J trimming: 4 bases; junction bases outside the gene matches: 14. From germline, CDR1 is MDHEN and CDR2 SYDVKM. CDR3 DNA: TGTGCCAGCAGTCAACGGCCTTTAACAGGGGGCGGCTATGGCTACACCTTC. It yields the protein CASSQRPLTGGGYGYTF.

This clone was counted a single time. This CDR3 is also generated by other DNA sequences in the sample. The chain employs TRBV18 and TRBJ1-4, with a weak D call TRBD1 (5 bases). V was pared by 2 bases and J by 4 bases, with 8 bases between. CDR3 length: 14 amino acids. Germline V gives CDR1 KGHSH, CDR2 LQKENI. CDR3 residues: CASSPGAGNEKLFF. The CDR3 nucleotides read TGTGCCAGCTCACCAGGGGCGGGTAATGAAAAACTGTTTTTT.

The chain is built from TRBV11-3 and TRBJ2-5, with no clear D. The CDR3 is 13 amino acids. V was shortened by 3 bases and J by 4 bases, with 9 bases between the two germline ends. Germline-derived CDR1 and CDR2 are SGHNT and YENEEA. The CDR3 coding sequence is TGTGCCAGCAGCTTTTACGTAGGAGAGACCCAGTACTTC. It specifies CASSFYVGETQYF.

V usage is TRBV5-1 and J usage is TRBJ2-7, with D uncertain. This CDR3 has 13 residues. CDR1 is SGHRS and CDR2 is YFSETQ in the germline V gene. Trimming pared 0 bases from V and 6 bases from J, leaving 10 bases between. Here the CDR3 DNA reads TGCGCCAGCAGCTTGGGCCCTAAATCCGAGCAGTACTTC. This gives the protein CASSLGPKSEQYF.

The chain has TRBV6-5 and TRBJ1-2, with TRBD1 identical over 11 bases. V lost 4 bases and J lost 8; bases outside the gene matches: 12. CDR3 size: 16 residues. From germline, CDR1 is MNHEY and CDR2 SVGAGI. This CDR3 reads CASSFGQGAFEGGYTF. CDR3 nucleotide sequence: TGTGCCAGCAGTTTCGGACAGGGGGCGTTCGAAGGGGGCTACACCTTC.

The chain is built from TRBV5-1 and TRBJ2-1; possible D gene TRBD1, 6 bases. Germline lookup yields CDR1 SGHRS and CDR2 YFSETQ. The CDR3 runs 15 residues. V dropped 1 base and J dropped 3 bases, with 11 bases sitting between them. CDR3 DNA sequence: TGCGCCAGCAGCTTGAATCCGGACAGCTACAATGAGCAGTTCTTC. Residues: CASSLNPDSYNEQFF.

The V call is TRBV14, the J call TRBJ1-1; D is unclear. The germline gives CDR1 SGHDN, CDR2 FVKESK. CDR3 length: 15 amino acids. V was clipped by 0 bases and J by 1 base, with 9 bases between them. This CDR3 reads CASSQDMPPNTEAFF. The CDR3 DNA reads TGTGCCAGCAGCCAAGACATGCCACCGAACACTGAAGCTTTCTTT.

V usage is TRBV9 and J usage is TRBJ2-2, with D perhaps given as TRBD1 or TRBD2 (5 bases each). This CDR3 contains 14 residues. The V and J ends lost 3 bases and 4 bases respectively, with 10 bases between them. CDR1 and CDR2 (germline): SGDLS, YYNGEE. The CDR3 DNA sequence: TGTGCCAGCAGCGGGACCGGGGCCACCGGGGAGCTGTTTTTT. It codes for CASSGTGATGELFF.

The CDR3 reads CASSAFLDTGELFF. The CDR3 DNA reads as TGTGCCAGCAGCGCCTTCCTCGACACCGGGGAGCTGTTTTTT. This chain joins TRBV9 and TRBJ2-2; D is ambiguous. This CDR3 region has 14 residues. Germline CDR1 and CDR2: SGDLS and YYNGEE. The V end was cut by 3 bases, the J end by 3 bases, with 9 bases between.

The chain couples TRBV30 to TRBJ2-1, with TRBD1 identical over 7 bases. Germline CDR1 GTSNPN, CDR2 SVGIG (reference sequence). V lost 2 bases to trimming and J lost 1 base; unmatched junction nucleotides: 11. This CDR3 region has 17 residues. CDR3 sequence: CAWSRQGVLGSYNEQFF. In nucleotides, the CDR3 is TGTGCCTGGAGTCGGCAGGGGGTTCTCGGGTCCTACAATGAGCAGTTCTTC.